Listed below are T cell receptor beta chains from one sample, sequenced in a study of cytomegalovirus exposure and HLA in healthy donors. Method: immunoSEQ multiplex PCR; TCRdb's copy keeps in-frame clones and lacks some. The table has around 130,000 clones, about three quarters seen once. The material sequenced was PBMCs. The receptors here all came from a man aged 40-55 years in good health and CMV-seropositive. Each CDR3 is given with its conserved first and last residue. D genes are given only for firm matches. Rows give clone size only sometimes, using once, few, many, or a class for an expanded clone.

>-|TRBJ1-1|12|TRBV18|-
TGTGCCAGCTCACCAGAGGGCACTGAAGCTTTCTTT
CASSPEGTEAFF
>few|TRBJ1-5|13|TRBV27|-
TGTGCCAGCAGTTCCCTCCGGATGGAGAACCAGCATTTT
CASSSLRMENQHF
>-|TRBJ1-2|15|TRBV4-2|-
TGTGCCAGCAGCGGAGAGGTAGGCGGAGACTATGGCTACACCTTC
CASSGEVGGDYGYTF
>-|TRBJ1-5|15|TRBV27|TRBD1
TGTGCCAGCAGTTTGAGGGACAGCGGCAATCAGCCCCAGCATTTT
CASSLRDSGNQPQHF
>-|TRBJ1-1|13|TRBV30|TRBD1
TGTGCCACTATTCAGGGGGTGAACACTGAAGCTTTCTTT
CATIQGVNTEAFF
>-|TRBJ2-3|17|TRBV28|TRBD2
TGTGCCAGCAGTGACACCCGGACTAGCGGGAAGACAGATACGCAGTATTTT
CASSDTRTSGKTDTQYF
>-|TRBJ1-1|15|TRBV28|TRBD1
TGTGCCAGCAGCAGTTCTGGGACAGGGAACACTGAAGCTTTCTTT
CASSSSGTGNTEAFF
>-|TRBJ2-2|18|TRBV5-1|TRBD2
TGCGCCAGCAGCTTCACTAGCGGGGGGGCCTGGGACACCGGGGAGCTGTTTTTT
CASSFTSGGAWDTGELFF
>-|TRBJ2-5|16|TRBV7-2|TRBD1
TGTGCCAGCAGTCGGCCCGGGACAGGGCCTGGCGGTACCCAGTACTTC
CASSRPGTGPGGTQYF
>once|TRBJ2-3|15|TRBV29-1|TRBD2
TGCAGCGTGGGACTAGCGGGAGCTAGCACAGATACGCAGTATTTT
CSVGLAGASTDTQYF
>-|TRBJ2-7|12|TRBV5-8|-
TGTGCCAGCAGCTTCCCAGGGGTGGAGCAGTACTTC
CASSFPGVEQYF
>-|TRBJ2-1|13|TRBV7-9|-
TGTGCCAGCAGCTTCCAGGGGATAAATGAGCAGTTCTTC
CASSFQGINEQFF
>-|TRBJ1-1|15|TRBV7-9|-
TGTGCCAGCAGTCCCTCTTTAGCGTCGCGGGCTGAAGCTTTCTTT
CASSPSLASRAEAFF
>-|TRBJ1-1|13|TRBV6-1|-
TGTGCCAGCAAAAGAGGGTCCGACACTGAAGCTTTCTTT
CASKRGSDTEAFF
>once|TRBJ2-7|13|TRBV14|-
TGTGCCAGCAGCCAGGGGGCCTCCTACGAGCAGTACTTC
CASSQGASYEQYF
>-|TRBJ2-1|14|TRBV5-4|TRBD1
TGTGCCAGCAGCTGGGGACAGTCGTACAATGAGCAGTTCTTC
CASSWGQSYNEQFF
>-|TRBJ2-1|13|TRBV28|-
TGTGCCAGCACAGACAGCCCCTACAATGAGCAGTTCTTC
CASTDSPYNEQFF
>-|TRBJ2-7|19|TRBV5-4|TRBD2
TGTGCCAGCAGCCCTGGCCCCAAACCGGGACTAGCGGGATCCTACGAGCAGTACTTC
CASSPGPKPGLAGSYEQYF
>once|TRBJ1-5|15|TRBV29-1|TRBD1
TGCAGCGTTATACAAACAGGGGGCGGCAATCAGCCCCAGCATTTT
CSVIQTGGGNQPQHF
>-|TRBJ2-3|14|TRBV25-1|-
TGTGCCAGCAGTGTAACAGGGTCGACAGATACGCAGTATTTT
CASSVTGSTDTQYF
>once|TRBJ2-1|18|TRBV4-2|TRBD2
TGTGCCAGCAGCCAAGACCCTCCTAGCGGGGGTTACTACAATGAGCAGTTCTTC
CASSQDPPSGGYYNEQFF
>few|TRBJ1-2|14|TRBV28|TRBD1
TGTGCCAGCAGTTTAGACAGGGGGCCCCGAGGCTACACCTTC
CASSLDRGPRGYTF
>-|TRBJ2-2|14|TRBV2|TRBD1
TGTGCCAGCAGCGTACAGGGGGGCACCGGGGAGCTGTTTTTT
CASSVQGGTGELFF
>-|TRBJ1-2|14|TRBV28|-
TGTGCCAGCAGTCATGGACAGCCCGGCTATGGCTACACCTTC
CASSHGQPGYGYTF
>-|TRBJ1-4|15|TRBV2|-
TGTGCCAGCAGTGAAGCGGGGGCAGGGAATGAAAAACTGTTTTTT
CASSEAGAGNEKLFF
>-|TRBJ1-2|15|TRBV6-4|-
TGTGCCAGCAGCATTGGGGCCGGGGGAAACTATGGCTACACCTTC
CASSIGAGGNYGYTF
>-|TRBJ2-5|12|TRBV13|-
TGTGCCAGCAGCTTAAGGGGCGAGACCCAGTACTTC
CASSLRGETQYF
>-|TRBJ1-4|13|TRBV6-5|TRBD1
TGTGCCAGCAGGGATTCAGGGGGCTCCGGACTGTTTTTT
CASRDSGGSGLFF
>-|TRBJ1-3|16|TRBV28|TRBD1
TGTGCCAGCAGTAAATGGACAGGCACCTCTGGAAACACCATATATTTT
CASSKWTGTSGNTIYF
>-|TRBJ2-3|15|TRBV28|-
TGTGCCAGCAGGAAGGCTAGCGTCAGCACAGATACGCAGTATTTT
CASRKASVSTDTQYF
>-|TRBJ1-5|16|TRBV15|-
TGTGCCACCAGCAGAGAAGACACTTATAGCAATCAGCCCCAGCATTTT
CATSREDTYSNQPQHF
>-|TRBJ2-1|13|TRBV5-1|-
TGCGCCAGCAGCCCCGACTCGTACAATGAGCAGTTCTTC
CASSPDSYNEQFF
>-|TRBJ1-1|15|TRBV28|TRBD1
TGTGCCAGTAAAGATCCTCGGGACAGAAACACTGAAGCTTTCTTT
CASKDPRDRNTEAFF
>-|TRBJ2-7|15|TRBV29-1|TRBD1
TGCAGCGTTGGGAGGTCCTGGGACAGGGGCTACGAGCAGTACTTC
CSVGRSWDRGYEQYF
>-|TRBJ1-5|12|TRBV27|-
TGTGCCAGCGGGTTGACGGGGCAGCCCCAGCATTTT
CASGLTGQPQHF